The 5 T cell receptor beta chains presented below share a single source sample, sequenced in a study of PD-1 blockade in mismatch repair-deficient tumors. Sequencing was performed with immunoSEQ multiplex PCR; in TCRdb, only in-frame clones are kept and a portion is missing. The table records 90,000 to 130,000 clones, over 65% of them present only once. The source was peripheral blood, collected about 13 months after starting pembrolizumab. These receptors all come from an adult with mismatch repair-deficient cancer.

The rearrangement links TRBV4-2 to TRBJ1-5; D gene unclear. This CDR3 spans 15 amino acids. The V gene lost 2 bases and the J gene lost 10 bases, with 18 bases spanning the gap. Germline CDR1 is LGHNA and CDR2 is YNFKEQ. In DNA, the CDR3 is TGTGCCAGCAGCCAATTGTTTCAGGCCACCACCCCCCAGCATTTT. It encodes CASSQLFQATTPQHF.

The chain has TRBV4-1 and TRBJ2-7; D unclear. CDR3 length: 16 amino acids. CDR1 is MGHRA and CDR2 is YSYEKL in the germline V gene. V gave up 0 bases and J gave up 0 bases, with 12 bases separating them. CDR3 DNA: TGCGCCAGCAGCCAAGATGTCGGGCAGTTCTCCTACGAGCAGTACTTC. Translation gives CASSQDVGQFSYEQYF.

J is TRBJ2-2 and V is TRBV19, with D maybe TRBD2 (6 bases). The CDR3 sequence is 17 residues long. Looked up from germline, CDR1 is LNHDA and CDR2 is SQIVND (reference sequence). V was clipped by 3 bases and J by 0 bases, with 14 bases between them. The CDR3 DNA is TGTGCCAGTAGTATCTTTTGGTCGGGGGCGAACACCGGGGAGCTGTTTTTT. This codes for CASSIFWSGANTGELFF.

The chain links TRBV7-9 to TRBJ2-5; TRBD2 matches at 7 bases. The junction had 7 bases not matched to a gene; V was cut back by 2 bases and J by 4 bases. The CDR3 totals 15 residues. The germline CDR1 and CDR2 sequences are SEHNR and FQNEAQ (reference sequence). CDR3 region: CASSLMGEGGETQYF. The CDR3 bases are TGTGCCAGCAGCTTAATGGGGGAGGGCGGAGAGACCCAGTACTTC.

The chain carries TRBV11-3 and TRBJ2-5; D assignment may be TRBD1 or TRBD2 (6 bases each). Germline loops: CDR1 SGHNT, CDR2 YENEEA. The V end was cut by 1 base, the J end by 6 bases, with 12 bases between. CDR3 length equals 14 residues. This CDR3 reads CASSLVGGGKTQYF. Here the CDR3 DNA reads TGTGCCAGCAGCTTAGTAGGGGGAGGAAAGACCCAGTACTTC.